This T cell receptor (beta chain) stems from a study of lymphopenia after photon versus proton radiotherapy. This clone was seen just once. Its antigen is still unknown. Only in-frame clones appear in the TCRdb table, and some are missing; sequencing was by immunoSEQ multiplex PCR. The data hold 15,000 to 20,000 clones, with around 83% observed a single time. The study's findings and limits: Oligoclonal CD8+ Temra expansion after nadir drove photon patients' diversity drop.

The length of the CDR3 is 14 residues. Germline-derived CDR1 and CDR2 are SGHDN and FVKESK. V was cut by 4 bases and J by 3 bases, with 7 bases left in between. The sequences come from peripheral blood, collected from a patient treated with proton-based radiotherapy. This chain connects TRBV14 to TRBJ2-6, with a tentative D call TRBD2 (5 bases). The TCR comes from a man between 65 and 85 years old with pancreatic cancer. This CDR3 is CASSLGVGANVLTF. The DNA for the CDR3 is TGTGCCAGCAGCCTCGGGGTTGGGGCCAACGTCCTGACTTTC.